The T cell receptor beta chain under discussion was sequenced for a study of early T cells in non-severe SARS-CoV-2 infection (dated by TCRdb to the early 2020s). Looking at the study overall: Because TCR sequencing was done on bulk RNA from unsorted whole blood, the alpha and beta chains could not be paired.

Libraries came from 5' RACE. TCRdb shows the sequencer as NextSeq 500. In the TCR library protocol, unique molecular identifiers were attached to individual cDNA molecules to correct for PCR bias and sequencing error. TCR alpha and beta chains were both sequenced, and the abundances of alpha and beta sequences in each sample were closely correlated with each other. In the original analysis: Decombinator V4 was used to annotate TCR sequences for V gene, J gene and CDR3. Expanded TCRs were defined as changing significantly between any two time points under a Poisson model with p below 0.0001. TCR abundances were normalised to the total number of TCRs sequenced per sample and expressed as counts per million. MAIT TCRs were defined by TRAV1-2 paired with TRAJ12, TRAJ20 or TRAJ33, and iNKT TCRs by TRAV10 paired with TRAJ18. VDJdb, accessed on 1 November 2021, was searched for TCRs annotated for CMV, EBV and SARS-CoV-2, and TCRs annotated for more than one antigen were excluded. TCRdb handled the public reads itself, with Q25 trimming in fastp and clone calling in MiXCR, and kept productive beta chains. Identical CDR3 protein sequences are pooled into one entry, listed with their most common genes and DNA. The V and J calls reflect TCRdb's pipeline rather than the authors' work. The sample data list roughly 120,000 distinct CDR3 sequences, and more than 12% of these were observed just once. The ten largest clones add up to just over 20% of the sample.

Overall study outcomes, separate from this receptor: VDJdb matching was skewed toward anti-spike CD8 responses, so virus-specific expansions were likely underestimated and private and CD4 specificities were missed.

The study was a case-control design nested within a healthcare worker cohort in London, UK, with weekly nasopharyngeal swab PCR tests and blood sampling. Healthcare workers were enrolled in the week of the UK lockdown, from 23 to 31 March 2020, and were followed every week for up to roughly 15 weeks. This clonotype was recorded many times. Its antigen is not yet known. Nothing much larger sits one base from this clone, and base qualities are not available. The CDR3, cysteine through phenylalanine, is 14 amino acids long. This entry keeps only the CDR3 DNA: 42 bases, framed from base 1. From a lookup of the germline V gene (reference sequence), CDR1 and CDR2 are MNHEY and SMNVEV. From V the trimming removes 5 bases and from J it removes 4 bases, while the gene matches leave 4 bases of the junction unaccounted for.

This clonotype originated in an adult who was a healthcare worker with PCR-confirmed SARS-CoV-2 infection or an uninfected control (not recorded which). Recombination linked TRBV27 to TRBJ2-1; 8 central bases correspond to TRBD1. The sample taken for sequencing was whole blood. CDR3 reads: CASSRQGRYNEQFF. Here is the DNA: TGTGCCAGCAGTCGACAGGGGCGATACAATGAGCAGTTCTTC.